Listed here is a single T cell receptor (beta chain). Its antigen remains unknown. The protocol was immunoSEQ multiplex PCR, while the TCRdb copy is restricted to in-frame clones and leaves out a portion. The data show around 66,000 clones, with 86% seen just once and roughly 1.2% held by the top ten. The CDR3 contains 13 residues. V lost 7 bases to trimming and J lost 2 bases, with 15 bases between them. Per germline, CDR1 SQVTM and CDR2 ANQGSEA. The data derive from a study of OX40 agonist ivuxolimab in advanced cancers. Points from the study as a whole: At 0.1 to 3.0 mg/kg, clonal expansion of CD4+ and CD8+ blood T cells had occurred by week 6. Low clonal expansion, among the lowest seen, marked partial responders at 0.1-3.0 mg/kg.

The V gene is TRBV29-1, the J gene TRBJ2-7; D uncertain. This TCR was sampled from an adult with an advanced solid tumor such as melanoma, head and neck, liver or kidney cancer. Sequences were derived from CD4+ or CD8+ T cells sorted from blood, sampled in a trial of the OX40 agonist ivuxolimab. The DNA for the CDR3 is TGCAGCGCCCAAGGGAATTATCCCTACGAGCAGTACTTC. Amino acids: CSAQGNYPYEQYF.